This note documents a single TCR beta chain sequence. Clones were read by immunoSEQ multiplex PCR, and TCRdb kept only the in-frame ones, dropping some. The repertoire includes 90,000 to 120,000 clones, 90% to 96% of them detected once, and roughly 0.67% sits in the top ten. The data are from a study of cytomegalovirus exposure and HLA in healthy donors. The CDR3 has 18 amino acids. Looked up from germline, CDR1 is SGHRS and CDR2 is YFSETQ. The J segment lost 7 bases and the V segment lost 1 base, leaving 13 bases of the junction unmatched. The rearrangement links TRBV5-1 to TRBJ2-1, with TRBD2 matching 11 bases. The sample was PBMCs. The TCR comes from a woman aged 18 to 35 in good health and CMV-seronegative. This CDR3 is CASSLFSGGVWPQNEQFF. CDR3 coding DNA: TGCGCCAGCAGCTTGTTTAGCGGGGGGGTTTGGCCCCAGAATGAGCAGTTCTTC.